The 23 T cell receptor beta chains listed next were all sequenced from one sample in a study of cytotoxic CD8 clonotypes in ibrutinib-treated CLL. Here immunoSEQ multiplex PCR was the method, and the copy in TCRdb shows in-frame clones only, minus some. The table includes 200,000 to 250,000 clones, about 75% detected once. The sample was PBMCs, taken after 12 months of ibrutinib treatment. All receptors come from a human donor with chronic lymphocytic leukemia.

This chain joins TRBV4-1 and TRBJ1-4; maybe TRBD1 (5 bases). CDR3 length equals 18 residues. The germline CDR1 and CDR2 sequences are MGHRA and YSYEKL. Trimming cost V 0 bases and J 7 bases, with 21 bases left between them. The CDR3, as DNA: TGCGCCAGCAGCCAAGATCAGGCATCGATTATTAGGGGTGAAAAACTGTTTTTT. It encodes CASSQDQASIIRGEKLFF.

The chain uses TRBV5-4 and TRBJ2-1, with 10 positions matching TRBD1. Germline CDR1 and CDR2: SGHNT and YYREEE (reference sequence). V trimming: 4 bases; J trimming: 15 bases; junction bases outside the gene matches: 19. The CDR3 consists of 16 residues. The CDR3: CASSAVNLGQGSVWFF. Here the CDR3 DNA reads TGTGCCAGCAGCGCAGTAAACCTGGGACAGGGGAGCGTCTGGTTCTTC.

In DNA, the CDR3 is TGTGCCAGCAGCTCCGGGACCAACTACCAAGAGACCCAGTACTTC. Protein product: CASSSGTNYQETQYF. This chain links TRBV5-8 with TRBJ2-5; D might be TRBD1 or TRBD2, each matching 5 bases. The CDR3 covers 15 residues. V shed 3 bases and J shed 0 bases, with 12 bases lying between them. The germline CDR1 and CDR2 sequences are SGHTS and YDEGEE.

The chain has TRBV6-5 and TRBJ1-1; D unresolved. Germline CDR1 MNHEY, CDR2 SVGAGI. Between the trimmed V and J ends, which lost 5 bases and 3 bases, there was a span of 10 bases. The CDR3 extends over 13 amino acids. The CDR3 sequence is CASSPHVDTEAFF. Written as DNA, the CDR3 is TGTGCCAGCAGTCCCCACGTTGACACTGAAGCTTTCTTT.

V usage is TRBV18 and J usage is TRBJ2-7; weak D call: TRBD1 (5 bases). Trimming pared 4 bases from V and 6 bases from J, leaving 13 bases between. The CDR3 is made up of 13 amino acids. Germline V lookup: CDR1 KGHSH, CDR2 LQKENI. CDR3 sequence (DNA): TGTGCCAGCTCACGGACACCGGATATCGAGCAGTACTTC. Translated: CASSRTPDIEQYF.

The table lists this clone with many counts. The CDR3: CASRERHRDYGYTF. For the CDR3, the DNA is TGCGCCAGCCGCGAAAGGCACCGAGACTATGGCTACACCTTC. This chain connects TRBV4-1 to TRBJ1-2; no firm D call. Per germline, CDR1 MGHRA and CDR2 YSYEKL. The ends were cut back, 8 bases at V and 3 bases at J, with 16 bases in the middle. The CDR3 is made up of 14 amino acids.

The V and J genes are TRBV19 and TRBJ1-1, with D unclear. The CDR3 has 13 amino acids. With 5 bases removed from V and 1 base from J, the gap between germline ends came to 8 bases. CDR1 and CDR2 from the germline V gene are LNHDA and SQIVND (reference sequence). DNA for the CDR3: TGTGCCAGTAGTCTCGGCCCGAACACTGAAGCTTTCTTT. Protein product: CASSLGPNTEAFF. Supplemented by reference TRBV19 and TRBJ1-1, the full variable domain reads DGGITQSPKYLFRKEGQNVTLSCEQNLNHDAMYWYRQDPGQGLRLIYYSQIVNDFQKGDIAEGYSVSREKKESFPLTVTSAQKNPTAFYLCASSLGPNTEAFFGQGTRLTVV.

This clone was observed a single time. J is TRBJ2-5 and V is TRBV7-3; the match to TRBD1 covers 7 bases. The CDR3 is 15 residues long. Germline lookup yields CDR1 SGHTA and CDR2 FQGTGA. Losses at the gene ends were 8 bases for V and 4 bases for J; bases not matched to a gene: 13. CDR3 residues: CASAFGPGGTETQYF. The CDR3 DNA reads TGTGCCAGCGCCTTTGGGCCAGGGGGAACAGAGACCCAGTACTTC.

This rearrangement joins TRBV9 to TRBJ1-2, with no clear D. V was clipped by 0 bases and J by 2 bases, with 8 bases between them. This CDR3 is 14 amino acids long. In germline, CDR1 is SGDLS, CDR2 YYNGEE. The CDR3 DNA reads TGTGCCAGCAGCGTAGACATAGGGAACTATGGCTACACCTTC. It specifies CASSVDIGNYGYTF.

The gene calls are TRBV4-1 and TRBJ2-7, with TRBD1 matching 10 bases. Germline lookup yields CDR1 MGHRA and CDR2 YSYEKL. With 1 base clipped from V and 3 bases from J, the junction kept 3 bases outside the gene matches. The CDR3 is 15 amino acids. CDR3 in DNA: TGCGCCAGCAGCCAAGTCGGGACAGGGGACTACGAGCAGTACTTC. Translating it yields CASSQVGTGDYEQYF.

Of note for this clone: This CDR3 fails to terminate in the conserved phenylalanine or tryptophan, so it likely reflects a read error. The DNA is left out, because the CDR3 cannot be placed on it with certainty; the CDR3 is given as TCRdb lists it. This chain joins TRBV20-1 and TRBJ1-2. Per germline, CDR1 DFQATT and CDR2 SNEGSKA (reference sequence). The CDR3 is 8 amino acids long, termini counted. CDR3 region: CSARGETA.

This clone has a handful of counts. The chain uses TRBV11-2 and TRBJ2-2; D not resolved. With 8 bases removed from V and 7 bases from J, the gap between germline ends came to 11 bases. CDR1 SGHAT and CDR2 FQNNGV come from the germline V gene. The CDR3 sequence is 12 residues long. The CDR3 here is CASSNGFGELFF. Written as DNA, the CDR3 is TGTGCCAGCTCCAACGGGTTCGGGGAGCTGTTTTTT.

This clone was observed a handful of times. CDR3 amino acids: CASSPRGGRNNSPLHF. In DNA form, the CDR3 reads TGTGCCAGCAGTCCCCGGGGGGGCAGGAATAATTCACCCCTCCACTTT. The J gene is TRBJ1-6, the V gene TRBV27; maybe TRBD1 (6 bases). The CDR3 contains 16 residues. Trimming pared 5 bases from V and 5 bases from J, leaving 16 bases between. Germline CDR1 reads MNHEY; CDR2 reads SMNVEV (reference sequence).

The rearrangement uses TRBV29-1 and TRBJ2-3; TRBD2 agrees at 12 bases. Looked up from germline, CDR1 is SQVTM and CDR2 is ANQGSEA. This CDR3 contains 14 residues. V lost 7 bases and J lost 3; bases outside the gene matches: 5. The CDR3 reads CSAKTSGRTDTQYF. CDR3 sequence (DNA): TGCAGCGCAAAAACTAGCGGGAGGACAGATACGCAGTATTTT.

This sequence joins TRBV5-8 and TRBJ2-6; D possibly uses TRBD1 or TRBD2 (5 bases each). Trimming pared 0 bases from V and 3 bases from J, leaving 13 bases between. This CDR3 is built from 17 residues. CDR1 SGHTS and CDR2 YDEGEE come from the germline V gene. CDR3 DNA: TGTGCCAGCAGCTTGGTTCTCGGGGCCGGTGGGGCCAACGTCCTGACTTTC. Amino acid sequence: CASSLVLGAGGANVLTF.

The chain couples TRBV18 to TRBJ1-2, with a weak D call TRBD1 (6 bases). The CDR3 has 12 amino acids. The germline CDR1 and CDR2 sequences are KGHSH and LQKENI. V shed 3 bases and J shed 13 bases, with 15 bases lying between them. The CDR3 protein is CASSPRLEGGTF. CDR3 nucleotide sequence: TGTGCCAGCTCACCGAGACTCGAGGGGGGCACCTTC.

The chain is built from TRBV7-2 and TRBJ2-7; D remains ambiguous. Trimming took 4 bases from V and 5 from J, leaving 18 bases between them. Germline lookup yields CDR1 SGHTA and CDR2 FQGNSA. The CDR3 spans 15 residues. CDR3 region: CASSSPPPWPNEQYF. For the CDR3, the DNA is TGTGCCAGCAGCTCCCCACCCCCCTGGCCGAACGAGCAGTACTTC. Using reference TRBV7-2 and TRBJ2-7 for the parts outside the CDR3, the full variable domain is GAGVSQSPSNKVTEKGKDVELRCDPISGHTALYWYRQSLGQGLEFLIYFQGNSAPDKSGLPSDRFSAERTGGSVSTLTIQRTQQEDSAVYLCASSSPPPWPNEQYFGPGTRLTVT.

The chain employs TRBV19 and TRBJ2-1, with TRBD2 matching 8 bases. V lost 5 bases to trimming and J lost 0 bases; unmatched junction nucleotides: 3. The CDR3 totals 15 residues. Germline loops: CDR1 LNHDA, CDR2 SQIVND (reference sequence). For the CDR3, the DNA is TGTGCCAGTAGTTTCCGGGGGGGCTCCTACAATGAGCAGTTCTTC. Protein sequence: CASSFRGGSYNEQFF.

The chain recombines TRBV5-5 with TRBJ2-1; the D is unclear. V was shortened by 4 bases and J by 6 bases, with 11 bases between the two germline ends. The CDR3 has 13 residues. Looked up from germline, CDR1 is SGHKS and CDR2 is YYEKEE (reference sequence). The CDR3 here is CASSPGPSNEQFF. CDR3 sequence (DNA): TGTGCCAGCAGCCCCGGGCCGTCCAATGAGCAGTTCTTC.

The V gene is TRBV25-1, the J gene TRBJ2-3, with D perhaps TRBD2 (6 bases). Per germline, CDR1 MGHDK and CDR2 SYGVNS. This CDR3 contains 15 residues. The V and J ends lost 4 bases and 5 bases respectively, with 16 bases between them. CDR3 nucleotide sequence: TGTGCCAGCAGTGCCCGGCCCGGGAGCGGAGATACGCAGTATTTT. As protein: CASSARPGSGDTQYF.

The chain couples TRBV7-9 to TRBJ1-1; TRBD1 might be the D (5 bases). V lost 8 bases, J lost 1 base, and 14 bases lay in between. The CDR3 length is 14 residues. CDR1 is SEHNR and CDR2 is FQNEAQ in the germline V gene (reference sequence). The DNA of the CDR3 is TGTGCCAGCCGCAAAAGTACAGGGAACACTGAAGCTTTCTTT. This sequence encodes CASRKSTGNTEAFF.

The chain is built from TRBV13 and TRBJ2-7; maybe TRBD1 (5 bases). Between the trimmed V and J ends, which lost 5 bases and 3 bases, there was a span of 20 bases. From germline, CDR1 is PRHDT and CDR2 FYEKMQ (reference sequence). CDR3 size: 16 residues. The CDR3 protein is CASSPIPGKGHYEQYF. The CDR3 bases are TGTGCCAGCAGCCCTATCCCAGGGAAAGGCCACTACGAGCAGTACTTC.

The V call is TRBV30, the J call TRBJ2-1; TRBD2 matches 10 bases. This CDR3 has 14 residues. CDR1 GTSNPN and CDR2 SVGIG come from the germline V gene (reference sequence). Losses at the gene ends were 3 bases for V and 2 bases for J; bases not matched to a gene: 1. CDR3 protein: CAWRAGGPYNEQFF. For the CDR3, the DNA is TGTGCCTGGAGAGCGGGGGGGCCCTACAATGAGCAGTTCTTC.